A single sample gave rise to the 5 T cell receptor beta chains below, sequenced in a study of regulatory T cells in long-lasting Graves disease. Time point defined: persistent/refractory GD, antithyroid drugs over 5 years with positive TRAb. PBMCs were the source of the RNA used for TCR sequencing. Combining iRepertoire HTBI primers with Arm-PCR of CDR3 regions, the authors built TCR beta libraries. Each CDR3 protein is one row after TCRdb ran MiXCR on the multiplex PCR reads. The data contain 400,000 to 500,000 distinct CDR3 sequences, around 20% of them singletons. Specimen: peripheral blood mononuclear cells (PBMCs), collected when the disease was refractory, from a patient treated with antithyroid drugs. These receptors all come from a female donor with Graves disease.

This clonotype was seen at least ten times. This chain links TRBV20-1 with TRBJ1-5; TRBD1 agrees at 8 bases. The CDR3 contains 12 residues. From germline, CDR1 is DFQATT and CDR2 SNEGSKA (reference sequence). The V segment lost 7 bases and the J segment 5 bases; nucleotides outside the gene matches: 4. The CDR3 coding sequence is TGCAGTGTTGGACAGGGTGATCAGCCCCAGCATTTT. It is translated as CSVGQGDQPQHF.

The chain couples TRBV5-1 to TRBJ2-2; 9 positions match TRBD2. V lost 3 bases to trimming and J lost 3 bases; unmatched junction nucleotides: 9. Germline V lookup: CDR1 SGHRS, CDR2 YFSETQ. The CDR3 spans 17 residues. CDR3 in DNA: TGCGCCAGCAGCTCCCGAGCGGGAGGTCCTTACACCGGGGAGCTGTTTTTT. Amino acid sequence: CASSSRAGGPYTGELFF.

This clonotype was picked up many times. DNA of the CDR3: TGTGCCAGCAGTGTCGTGTCAGGGGCGACTGAAGCTTTCTTT. Its translation is CASSVVSGATEAFF. V gene TRBV2 combines with J gene TRBJ1-1; maybe TRBD1 (6 bases). The ends were cut back, 4 bases at V and 5 bases at J, with 14 bases in the middle. CDR1 and CDR2 from the germline V gene are SNHLY and FYNNEI. This CDR3 has 14 residues.

The table lists this clonotype with many counts. The chain couples TRBV20-1 to TRBJ2-7, with 7 nucleotides matching TRBD2. The CDR3 runs to 15 residues. Germline V gives CDR1 DFQATT, CDR2 SNEGSKA (reference sequence). V gave up 0 bases and J gave up 7 bases; unmatched junction bases: 12. The CDR3 protein is CSARDLRAREWEQYF. The DNA of the CDR3 is TGCAGTGCTAGAGACCTCCGGGCGCGGGAGTGGGAGCAGTACTTC.

The sample holds many counts of this clonotype. This rearrangement joins TRBV6-1 to TRBJ2-5; TRBD2 matches at 10 bases. Trimming took 7 bases from V and 4 from J; bases not matched to a gene: 18. Germline V CDR1 and CDR2: MNHNS, SASEGT. This CDR3 contains 18 residues. The CDR3 loop is CASTFSSGLAGVRETQYF. Written as DNA, the CDR3 is TGTGCCAGCACCTTCTCCTCCGGGCTAGCGGGAGTTAGAGAGACCCAGTACTTC.